Described below is a single T cell receptor (beta chain) sequence and its context. Antigen: not known. Repertoires were generated with immunoSEQ multiplex PCR, while TCRdb's copy carries only in-frame clones and drops some. The sample records approximately 90,000 clones, around 89% being singletons. This entry belongs to a study of graft-versus-host responses after intestinal transplantation. The V gene end was trimmed by 3 bases and the J gene end by 6 bases; junction bases not matched to a gene: 8. Germline CDR1 LNHDA, CDR2 SQIVND (reference sequence). The CDR3 runs 14 residues. Findings and limits, study-wide: The study associated peak circulating GvH clone levels with early post-transplant HvG declines. GvH clones occurred in recipient marrow; some first appeared in ileum or blood.

The chain employs TRBV19 and TRBJ2-7; 7 positions agree with TRBD2. The source was unstimulated CD4+ T cells sorted from spleen or lymph node cells, collected before transplant. This clonotype was sampled from a human donor who was the organ donor for an intestinal transplant. CDR3 loop: CASSILAREGEQYF. The CDR3 nucleotides are TGTGCCAGTAGTATCCTCGCGAGGGAGGGCGAGCAGTACTTC.